What follows describes a single T cell receptor beta chain. Its antigen remains undetermined. No qualities accompany the bases; no much larger clone lies one base away. This specimen belongs to a study of response to subunit inactivated influenza vaccine (dated by TCRdb to 2017 to 2018). For the study in its entirety: Deep quantitative T cell receptor repertoire profiling was used in the study to track responses to a trivalent subunit inactivated influenza vaccine.

What the research found in general, with its limitations: According to the authors, only a limited number of new T cells may be recruited by each seasonal influenza vaccination.

Library preparation employed RT-PCR. Sequencer: Illumina HiSeq 2500. TCRdb cleaned the public reads at Q25 with fastp, built clones with MiXCR and kept in-frame beta chains. Identical CDR3 protein sequences are pooled into one entry, listed with their most common genes and DNA. The sample has 400,000 to 550,000 distinct CDR3 sequences on record, 25% of them singletons. The top ten constitute 1.5% to 2% of the sample. Via the germline V gene (reference sequence), CDR1 is SGHNT and CDR2 YYREEE. The CDR3, from cysteine to phenylalanine, totals 15 residues. Only the CDR3 DNA stays, 45 bases, in frame from base 1. Clipping removes 3 bases from V and 6 bases from J, with 4 as the unmatched junction base count.

Source: CD4+ T cells sorted from PBMCs, taken roughly 5 days after vaccination. The clonotype comes from a man in his fifties or sixties who received an inactivated influenza vaccine. Donor details come from another sample of the same person, matched by shared clones. The V gene is TRBV5-4 and the J gene is TRBJ2-1; 12 central nucleotides agree with TRBD2. The encoded CDR3 is CASSYRTSGINEQFF. The nucleotide sequence reads TGTGCCAGCAGCTACCGGACTAGCGGGATCAATGAGCAGTTCTTC.